This record concerns one T cell receptor (beta chain) sequence. Its antigen is not identified. From germline, CDR1 is SNHLY and CDR2 FYNNEI. V was clipped by 8 bases and J by 2 bases, with 10 bases between them. This CDR3 spans 13 amino acids. These data come from a study of cytomegalovirus exposure and HLA in healthy donors. Study summary: Across roughly 400 genotyped donors, about 80% landed in the Caucasian-associated ancestry cluster. Study results and limitations: A link between a missense DCLRE1C variant and TCR beta V- and J-gene trimming emerged from a later analysis. Some V segments, TRBV6-2 and TRBV6-3 among them, were indistinguishable and were therefore excluded.

Researchers ran the PCR with 60 Vbeta and 13 Jbeta primers. The data were produced by immunoSEQ multiplex PCR, yet TCRdb's version contains in-frame clones alone and is incomplete. The sample has around 130,000 clones. Sequencing was carried out using PBMCs. The sequence came from a woman aged 40 to 50 in good health and CMV-seronegative. The chain employs TRBV2 and TRBJ1-5; no definite D call. DNA of the CDR3: TGTGCCAGCGTCCTCCTCGGCAATCAGCCCCAGCATTTT. Encoded protein: CASVLLGNQPQHF.